This T cell receptor beta chain was documented in a study of naive and memory T cell subsets. Amplification of ligated cDNA took four PCR rounds with SP2 and nested alpha and beta constant primers. TCRdb re-called the UMI-ligation and nested PCR reads with MiXCR, one entry per CDR3 protein. The sample yields roughly 36,000 distinct CDR3 sequences, roughly 11% seen once. Treatment here: skin biopsy from PPD injection site in Mantoux-positive individual. TCR cDNA received a 3' ligated oligonucleotide that carried a UMI. Biopsied sites were PPD injections in people with a positive Mantoux test. Material: skin, obtained from a tuberculin skin test site. The clonotype comes from an adult in good health.

CDR3 amino acids: CASSLGSYSGANVLTF. In DNA, the CDR3 is TGTGCCAGCAGCCTTGGGTCATACTCTGGGGCCAACGTCCTGACTTTC. This chain connects TRBV14 to TRBJ2-6, with D unresolved. The V end was cut by 4 bases, the J end by 0 bases, with 10 bases between. Germline values: CDR1 SGHDN, CDR2 FVKESK. CDR3 length: 16 residues.